Listed below are T cell receptor beta chains from one sample, sequenced in a study of human T cells and chemical hapten exposure. TCRdb reprocessed the RACE reads with MiXCR, giving one entry per CDR3 protein. The sample contains fewer than 70,000 distinct CDR3 sequences, around 7% of which appear only once. The specimen comprised whole blood, sampled in connection with sensitization to the hapten diphenylcyclopropenone (DPC). The receptors come from a woman aged 25 to 39 with alopecia areata. Some clones in this sample may be carry-over from other donors' samples. The CDR3 runs from the conserved cysteine through the conserved F or W. A D gene is named only where the DNA matches it firmly. A clone size is listed for some rows: how often the clone was seen (once, few, many), or a class if it is expanded.

clone size,D gene,V gene,J gene,CDR3 DNA,CDR3 protein
.,TRBD1,TRBV29-1,TRBJ1-1,TGCAGCGTTGTCCACGGACAGGGTGAAGCTTTCTTT,CSVVHGQGEAFF
many,TRBD1,TRBV7-9,TRBJ2-4,TGTGCCAGCAGCCCTCTCACGCACGGGACAGGGTTACCCATTCAGTACTTC,CASSPLTHGTGLPIQYF
many,TRBD1,TRBV6-6,TRBJ1-2,TGTGCCAGCAGTTACGCGGGACAGTTTGACTATGGCTACACCTTC,CASSYAGQFDYGYTF
many,.,TRBV14,TRBJ2-6,TGTGCCAGCAGCCAAGCTGTTGGGGCCAACGTCCTGACTTTC,CASSQAVGANVLTF
.,.,TRBV29-1,TRBJ2-3,TGCAGCGTTGGACTCAACACAGATACGCAGTATTTT,CSVGLNTDTQYF
.,.,TRBV4-2,TRBJ1-1,TGTGCCAGCAGCCAAGTAACGGCGGGCACTGAAGCTTTCTTT,CASSQVTAGTEAFF
.,.,TRBV27,TRBJ2-2,TGTGCCAGCAGTCCTTGGGGATTGAACACCGGGGAGCTGTTTTTT,CASSPWGLNTGELFF
few,TRBD1,TRBV27,TRBJ1-2,TGTGCCAGCAAACCAGGACAGGTCTATCCATGGGGCTACACCTTC,CASKPGQVYPWGYTF
many,.,TRBV11-2,TRBJ1-2,TGTGCCAGCAGCTTATTAGTGAACTATGGCTACACCTTC,CASSLLVNYGYTF
many,.,TRBV29-1,TRBJ2-3,TGCAGCGTGGAAGTCGGGACTTCCACAGATACGCAGTATTTT,CSVEVGTSTDTQYF
many,.,TRBV7-9,TRBJ1-5,TGTGCCAGCAGCTTACCAGATCAGCCCCAGCATTTT,CASSLPDQPQHF
many,TRBD1,TRBV2,TRBJ1-5,TGTGCCAGCAGTGAACCAGCGGACAGGCAAGAGTTTTATAGCAATCAGCCCCAGCATTTT,CASSEPADRQEFYSNQPQHF
many,.,TRBV7-2,TRBJ2-4,TGTGCCAGCAGCCTCCGTGGGACCCAGAGCAAAAACATTCAGTACTTC,CASSLRGTQSKNIQYF
many,.,TRBV7-9,TRBJ2-3,TGTGCCAGCAGCTTATTTGATACGCAGTATTTT,CASSLFDTQYF
many,.,TRBV20-1,TRBJ1-2,TGCAGTGCCGCGCCGGGGGGCGACTATGGCTACACCTTC,CSAAPGGDYGYTF
many,TRBD2,TRBV6-6,TRBJ2-1,TGTGCCAGCGTGGGACTAGCGGGGGGACGATTCTACAATGAGCAGTTCTTC,CASVGLAGGRFYNEQFF
few,TRBD1,TRBV30,TRBJ1-2,TGTGCCTGGAAATCAGGGGGGTATGGCTACACCTTC,CAWKSGGYGYTF
few,.,TRBV2,TRBJ1-2,TGTGCCAGCAGTGAGGACAGTTGGGGCAGGGGAGGCTACACCTTC,CASSEDSWGRGGYTF